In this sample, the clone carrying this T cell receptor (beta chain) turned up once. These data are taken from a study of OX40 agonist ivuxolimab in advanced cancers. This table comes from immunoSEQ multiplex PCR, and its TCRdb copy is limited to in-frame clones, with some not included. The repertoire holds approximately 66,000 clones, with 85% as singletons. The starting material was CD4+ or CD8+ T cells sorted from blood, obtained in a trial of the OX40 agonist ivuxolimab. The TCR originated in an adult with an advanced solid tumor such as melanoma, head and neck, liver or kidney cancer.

The CDR3 loop reads CASSSRRGTETYGYTF. CDR3 bases: TGTGCCAGCAGTTCCCGACGAGGGACAGAAACGTATGGCTACACCTTC. This chain joins TRBV28 and TRBJ1-2, with 7 bases aligning to TRBD1. With V trimmed by 4 bases and J by 5 bases, 13 bases remained unmatched. The CDR3 totals 16 residues. The germline V gene has CDR1 MDHEN and CDR2 SYDVKM.